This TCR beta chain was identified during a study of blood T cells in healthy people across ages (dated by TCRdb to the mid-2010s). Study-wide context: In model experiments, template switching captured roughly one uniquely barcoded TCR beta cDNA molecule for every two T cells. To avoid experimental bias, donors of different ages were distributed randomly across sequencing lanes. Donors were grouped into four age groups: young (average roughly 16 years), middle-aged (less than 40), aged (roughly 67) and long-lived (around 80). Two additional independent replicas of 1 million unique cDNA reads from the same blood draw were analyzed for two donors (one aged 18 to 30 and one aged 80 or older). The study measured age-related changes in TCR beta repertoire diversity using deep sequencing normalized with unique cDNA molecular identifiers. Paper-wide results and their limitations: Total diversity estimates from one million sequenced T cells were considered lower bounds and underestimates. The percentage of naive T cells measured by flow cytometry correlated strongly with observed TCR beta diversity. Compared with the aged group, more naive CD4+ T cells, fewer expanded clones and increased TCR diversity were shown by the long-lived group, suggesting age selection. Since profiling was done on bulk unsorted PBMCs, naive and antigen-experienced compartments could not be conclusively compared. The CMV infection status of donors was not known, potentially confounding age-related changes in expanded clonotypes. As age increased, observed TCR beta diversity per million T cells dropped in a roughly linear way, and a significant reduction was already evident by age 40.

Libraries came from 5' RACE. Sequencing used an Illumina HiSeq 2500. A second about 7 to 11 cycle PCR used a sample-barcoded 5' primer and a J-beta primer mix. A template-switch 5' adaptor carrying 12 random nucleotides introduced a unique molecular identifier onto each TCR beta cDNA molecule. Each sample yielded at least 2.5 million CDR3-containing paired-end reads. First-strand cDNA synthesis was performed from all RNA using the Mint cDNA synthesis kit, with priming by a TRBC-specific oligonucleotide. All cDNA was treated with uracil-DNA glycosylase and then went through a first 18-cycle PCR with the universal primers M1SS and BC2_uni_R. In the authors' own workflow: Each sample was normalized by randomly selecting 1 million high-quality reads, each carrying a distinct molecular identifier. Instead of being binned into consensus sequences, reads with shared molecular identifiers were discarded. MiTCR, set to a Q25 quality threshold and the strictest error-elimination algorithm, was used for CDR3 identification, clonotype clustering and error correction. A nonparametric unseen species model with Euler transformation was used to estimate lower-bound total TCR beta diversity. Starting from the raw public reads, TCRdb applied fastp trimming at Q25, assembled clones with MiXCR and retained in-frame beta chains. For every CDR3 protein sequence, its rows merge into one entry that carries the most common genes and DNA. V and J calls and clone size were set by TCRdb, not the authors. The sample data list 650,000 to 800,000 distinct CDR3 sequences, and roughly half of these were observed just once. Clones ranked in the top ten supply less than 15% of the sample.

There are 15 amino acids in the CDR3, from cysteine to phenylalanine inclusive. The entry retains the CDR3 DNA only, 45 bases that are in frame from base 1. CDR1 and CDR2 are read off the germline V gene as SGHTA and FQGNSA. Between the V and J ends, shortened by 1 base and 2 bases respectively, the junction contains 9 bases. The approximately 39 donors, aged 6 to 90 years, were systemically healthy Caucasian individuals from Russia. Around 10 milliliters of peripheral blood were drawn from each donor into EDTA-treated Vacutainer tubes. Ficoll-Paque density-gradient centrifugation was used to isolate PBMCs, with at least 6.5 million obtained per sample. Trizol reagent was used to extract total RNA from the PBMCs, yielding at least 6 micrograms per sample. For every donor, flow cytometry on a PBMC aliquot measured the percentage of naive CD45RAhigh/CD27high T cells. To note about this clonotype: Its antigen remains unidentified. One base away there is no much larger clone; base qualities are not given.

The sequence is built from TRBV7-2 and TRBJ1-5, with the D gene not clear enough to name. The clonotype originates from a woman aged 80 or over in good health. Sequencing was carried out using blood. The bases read TGTGCCAGCAGCTTAGAAACCGGGGGCAATCAGCCCCAGCATTTT. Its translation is CASSLETGGNQPQHF.